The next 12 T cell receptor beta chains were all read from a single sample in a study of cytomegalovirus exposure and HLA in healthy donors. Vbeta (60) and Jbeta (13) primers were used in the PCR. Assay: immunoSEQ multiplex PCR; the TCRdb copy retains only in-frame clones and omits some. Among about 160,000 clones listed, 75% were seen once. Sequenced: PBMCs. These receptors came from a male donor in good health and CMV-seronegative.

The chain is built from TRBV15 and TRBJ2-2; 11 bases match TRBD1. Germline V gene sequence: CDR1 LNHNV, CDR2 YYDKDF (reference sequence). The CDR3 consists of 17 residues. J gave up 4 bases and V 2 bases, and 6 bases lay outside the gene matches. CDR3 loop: CATSRQGQGAGTGELFF. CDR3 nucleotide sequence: TGTGCCACCAGCAGACAAGGACAGGGGGCCGGCACCGGGGAGCTGTTTTTT.

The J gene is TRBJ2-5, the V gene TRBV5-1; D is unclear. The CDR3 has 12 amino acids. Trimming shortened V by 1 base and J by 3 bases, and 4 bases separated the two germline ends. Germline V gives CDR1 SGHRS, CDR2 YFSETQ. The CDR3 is CASSLTEETQYF. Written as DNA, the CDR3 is TGCGCCAGCAGCTTGACGGAAGAGACCCAGTACTTC.

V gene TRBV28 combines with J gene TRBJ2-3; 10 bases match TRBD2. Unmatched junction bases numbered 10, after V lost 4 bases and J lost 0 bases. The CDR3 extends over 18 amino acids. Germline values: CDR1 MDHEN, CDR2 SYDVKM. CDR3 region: CASSSSLAGESSTDTQYF. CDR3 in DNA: TGTGCCAGCAGTTCAAGTCTAGCGGGAGAGTCTAGCACAGATACGCAGTATTTT.

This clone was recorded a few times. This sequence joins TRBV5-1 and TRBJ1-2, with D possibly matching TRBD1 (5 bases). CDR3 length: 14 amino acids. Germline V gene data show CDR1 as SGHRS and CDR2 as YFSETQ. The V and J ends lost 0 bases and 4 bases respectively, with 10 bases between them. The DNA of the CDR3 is TGCGCCAGCAGCTTGGACAGGCCCTCCTATGGCTACACCTTC. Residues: CASSLDRPSYGYTF.

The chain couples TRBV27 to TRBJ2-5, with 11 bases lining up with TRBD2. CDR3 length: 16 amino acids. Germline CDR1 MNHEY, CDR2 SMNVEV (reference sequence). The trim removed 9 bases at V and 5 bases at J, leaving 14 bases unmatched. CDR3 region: CARNSGGEMSEETQYF. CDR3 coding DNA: TGTGCCAGGAATAGCGGGGGGGAAATGAGTGAGGAGACCCAGTACTTC.

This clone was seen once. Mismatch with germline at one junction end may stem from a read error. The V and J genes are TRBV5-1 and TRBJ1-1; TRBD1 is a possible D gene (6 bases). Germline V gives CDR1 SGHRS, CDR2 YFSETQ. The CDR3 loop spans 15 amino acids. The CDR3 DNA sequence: TGCGCCAGCAGCTTGGGGGGGACATCGAACACTGAATCTTTCTTT. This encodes CASSLGGTSNTESFF.

The CDR3 reads CASSLTWVAVSYEQYF. CDR3 bases: TGTGCCAGCAGCCTGACTTGGGTAGCGGTCTCCTACGAGCAGTACTTC. The genes are TRBV11-1 and TRBJ2-7, with D perhaps TRBD2 (6 bases). CDR1 is SGHAT, CDR2 FQDESV, per germline (reference sequence). The V and J ends lost 5 bases and 0 bases respectively, with 17 bases between them. This CDR3 has 16 amino acids.

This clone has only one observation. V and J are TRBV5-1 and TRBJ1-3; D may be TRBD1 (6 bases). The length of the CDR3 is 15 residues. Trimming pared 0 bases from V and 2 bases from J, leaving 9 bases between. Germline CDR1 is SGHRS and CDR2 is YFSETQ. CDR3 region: CASSLGQAAGNTIYF. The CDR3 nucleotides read TGCGCCAGCAGCTTGGGACAGGCAGCTGGAAACACCATATATTTT.

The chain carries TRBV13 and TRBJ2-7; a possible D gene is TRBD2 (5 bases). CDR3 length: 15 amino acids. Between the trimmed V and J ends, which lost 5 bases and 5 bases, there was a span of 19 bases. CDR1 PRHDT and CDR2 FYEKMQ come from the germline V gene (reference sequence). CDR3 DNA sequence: TGTGCCAGCAGCCCCCCAGCGGCGTTAGGGAACGAGCAGTACTTC. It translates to CASSPPAALGNEQYF.

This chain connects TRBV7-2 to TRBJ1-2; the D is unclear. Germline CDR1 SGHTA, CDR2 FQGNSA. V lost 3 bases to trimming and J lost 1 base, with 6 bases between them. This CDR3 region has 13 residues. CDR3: CASSFAVNYGYTF. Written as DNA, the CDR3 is TGTGCCAGCAGCTTTGCGGTTAACTATGGCTACACCTTC.

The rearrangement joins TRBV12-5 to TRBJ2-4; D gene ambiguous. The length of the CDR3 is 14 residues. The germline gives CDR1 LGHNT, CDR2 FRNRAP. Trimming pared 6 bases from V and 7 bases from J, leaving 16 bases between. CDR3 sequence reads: CASGGETNLNIQYF. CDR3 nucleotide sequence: TGTGCTAGTGGAGGCGAGACAAACCTTAACATTCAGTACTTC.

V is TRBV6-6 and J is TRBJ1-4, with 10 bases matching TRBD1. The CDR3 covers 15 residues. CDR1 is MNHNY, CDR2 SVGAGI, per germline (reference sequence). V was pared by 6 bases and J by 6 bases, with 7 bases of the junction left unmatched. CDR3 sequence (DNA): TGTGCCAGCAGGAGGAGACAGGGGGCGGATGAAAAACTGTTTTTT. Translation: CASRRRQGADEKLFF.